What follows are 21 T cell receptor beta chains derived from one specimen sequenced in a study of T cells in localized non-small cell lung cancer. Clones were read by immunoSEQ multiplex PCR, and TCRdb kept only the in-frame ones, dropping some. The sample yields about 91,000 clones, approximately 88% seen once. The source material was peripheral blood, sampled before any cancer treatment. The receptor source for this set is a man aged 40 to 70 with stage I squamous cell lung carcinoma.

The CDR3 here is CAGGTGELFF. The CDR3 DNA is TGTGCCGGTGGCACCGGGGAGCTGTTTTTT. The chain has TRBV7-9 and TRBJ2-2; D unresolved. This CDR3 has 10 residues. The V end was cut by 11 bases, the J end by 4 bases, with 5 bases between. Germline CDR1 reads SEHNR; CDR2 reads FQNEAQ (reference sequence).

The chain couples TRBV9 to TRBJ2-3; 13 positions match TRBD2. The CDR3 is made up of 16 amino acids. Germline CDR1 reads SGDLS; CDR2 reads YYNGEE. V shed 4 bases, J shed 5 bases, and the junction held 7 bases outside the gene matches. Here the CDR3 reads CASSPPLAGGVDTQYF. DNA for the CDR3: TGTGCCAGCAGCCCCCCACTAGCGGGGGGGGTAGATACGCAGTATTTT.

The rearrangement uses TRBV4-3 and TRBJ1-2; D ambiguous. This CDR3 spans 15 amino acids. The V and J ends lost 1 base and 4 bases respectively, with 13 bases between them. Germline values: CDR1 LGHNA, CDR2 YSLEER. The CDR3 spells CASSQGERVLYGYTF. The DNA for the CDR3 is TGCGCCAGCAGCCAAGGGGAGAGAGTCCTCTATGGCTACACCTTC.

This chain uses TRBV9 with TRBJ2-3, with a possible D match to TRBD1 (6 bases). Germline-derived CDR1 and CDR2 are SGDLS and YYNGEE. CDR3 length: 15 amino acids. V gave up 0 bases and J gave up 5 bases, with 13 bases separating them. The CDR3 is CASSVGGGSGDTQYF. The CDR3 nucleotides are TGTGCCAGCAGCGTAGGAGGGGGAAGCGGAGATACGCAGTATTTT.

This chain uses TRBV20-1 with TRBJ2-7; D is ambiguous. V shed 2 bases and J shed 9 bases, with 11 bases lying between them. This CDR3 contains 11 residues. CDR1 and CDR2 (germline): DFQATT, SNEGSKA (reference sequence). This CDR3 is CSARPLRGQYF. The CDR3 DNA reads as TGCAGTGCTAGACCCCTCCGTGGGCAGTACTTC.

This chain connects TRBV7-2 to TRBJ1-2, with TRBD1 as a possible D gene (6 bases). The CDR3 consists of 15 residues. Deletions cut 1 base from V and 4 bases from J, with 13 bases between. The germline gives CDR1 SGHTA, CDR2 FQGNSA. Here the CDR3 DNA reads TGTGCCAGCAGCTTAGTTCGTAGAGGGGGCTATGGCTACACCTTC. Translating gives CASSLVRRGGYGYTF.

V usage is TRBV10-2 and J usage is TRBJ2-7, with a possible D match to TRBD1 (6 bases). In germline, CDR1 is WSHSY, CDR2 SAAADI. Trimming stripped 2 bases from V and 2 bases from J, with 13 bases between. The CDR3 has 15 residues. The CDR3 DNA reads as TGCGCCAGCAGTGAGAGACCGAAGGGGGCCTACGAGCAGTACTTC. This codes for CASSERPKGAYEQYF.

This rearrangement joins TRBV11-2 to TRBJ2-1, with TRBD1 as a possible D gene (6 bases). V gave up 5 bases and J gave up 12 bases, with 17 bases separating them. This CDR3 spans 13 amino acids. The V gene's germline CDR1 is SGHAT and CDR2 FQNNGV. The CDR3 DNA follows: TGTGCCAGCAGCGACCTACAGGGCCTGGGGCAGTTCTTC. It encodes CASSDLQGLGQFF.

CDR3 sequence: CAWSRVAGAYNEQFF. The CDR3 DNA reads as TGTGCCTGGAGTCGAGTAGCGGGGGCCTACAATGAGCAGTTCTTC. The chain is built from TRBV30 and TRBJ2-1; 9 nucleotides agree with TRBD2. Germline loops: CDR1 GTSNPN, CDR2 SVGIG (reference sequence). J gave up 2 bases and V 2 bases, and 4 bases lay outside the gene matches. This CDR3 is built from 15 residues.

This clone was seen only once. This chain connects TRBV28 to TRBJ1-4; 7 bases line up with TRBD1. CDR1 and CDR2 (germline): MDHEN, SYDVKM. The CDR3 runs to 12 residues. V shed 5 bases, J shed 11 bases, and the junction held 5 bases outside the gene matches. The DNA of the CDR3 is TGTGCCAGCAGTCTTATGACAGGGAAACTGTTTTTT. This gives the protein CASSLMTGKLFF.

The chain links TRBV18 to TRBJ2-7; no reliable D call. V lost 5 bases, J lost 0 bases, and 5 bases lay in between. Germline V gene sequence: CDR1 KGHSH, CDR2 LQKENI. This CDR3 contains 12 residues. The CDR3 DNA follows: TGTGCCAGCTCAACCGACTCCTACGAGCAGTACTTC. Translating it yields CASSTDSYEQYF.

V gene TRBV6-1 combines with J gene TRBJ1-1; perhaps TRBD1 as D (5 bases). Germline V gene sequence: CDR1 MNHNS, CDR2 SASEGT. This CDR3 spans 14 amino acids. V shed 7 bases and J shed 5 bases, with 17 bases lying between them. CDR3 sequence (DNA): TGTGCCAGCACCTCCAGGGAGGGACGGACTGAAGCTTTCTTT. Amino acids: CASTSREGRTEAFF.

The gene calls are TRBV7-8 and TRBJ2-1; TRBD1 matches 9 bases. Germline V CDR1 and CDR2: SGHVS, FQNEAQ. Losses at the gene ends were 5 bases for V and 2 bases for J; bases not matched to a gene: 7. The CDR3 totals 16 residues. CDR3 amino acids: CASSHQDRGAYNEQFF. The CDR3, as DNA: TGTGCCAGCAGCCACCAGGACAGGGGTGCCTACAATGAGCAGTTCTTC.

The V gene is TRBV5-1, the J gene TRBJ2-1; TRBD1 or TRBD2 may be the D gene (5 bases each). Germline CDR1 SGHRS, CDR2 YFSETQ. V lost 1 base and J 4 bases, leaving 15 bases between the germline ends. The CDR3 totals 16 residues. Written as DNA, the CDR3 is TGCGCCAGCAGCTTGCACGGGGCAGGGCCTTACAATGAGCAGTTCTTC. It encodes CASSLHGAGPYNEQFF.

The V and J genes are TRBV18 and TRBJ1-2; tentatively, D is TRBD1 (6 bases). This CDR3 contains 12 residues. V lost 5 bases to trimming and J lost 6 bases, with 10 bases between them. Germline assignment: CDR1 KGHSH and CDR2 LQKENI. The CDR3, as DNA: TGTGCCAGCTCAACCAAGGGGGATGGCTACACCTTC. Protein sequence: CASSTKGDGYTF.

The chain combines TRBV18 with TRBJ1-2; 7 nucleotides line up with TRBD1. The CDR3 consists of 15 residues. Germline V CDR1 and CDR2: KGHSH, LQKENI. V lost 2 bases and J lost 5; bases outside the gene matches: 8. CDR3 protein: CASSPDRAVWYGYTF. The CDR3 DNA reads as TGTGCCAGCTCACCAGACAGGGCGGTCTGGTATGGCTACACCTTC.

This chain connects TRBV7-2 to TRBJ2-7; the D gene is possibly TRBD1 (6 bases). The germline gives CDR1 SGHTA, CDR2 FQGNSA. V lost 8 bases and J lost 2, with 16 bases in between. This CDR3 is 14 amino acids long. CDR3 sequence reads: CASRRNRDTYEQYF. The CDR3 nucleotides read TGTGCCAGCCGGAGAAACAGGGATACCTACGAGCAGTACTTC.

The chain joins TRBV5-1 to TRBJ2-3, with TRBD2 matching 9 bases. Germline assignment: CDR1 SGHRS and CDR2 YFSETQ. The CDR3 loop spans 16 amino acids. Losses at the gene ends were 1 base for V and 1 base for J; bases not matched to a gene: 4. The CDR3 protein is CASSLSRTSGTDTQYF. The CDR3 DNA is TGCGCCAGCAGCTTGTCGAGGACTAGCGGCACAGATACGCAGTATTTT.

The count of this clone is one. The CDR3 sequence is CASSLRGRRGMFHEQYF. The CDR3 DNA reads as TGTGCCAGCAGTTTAAGAGGGCGTAGGGGCATGTTCCACGAGCAGTACTTC. The rearrangement links TRBV27 to TRBJ2-7; D could derive from TRBD1 or TRBD2 (5 bases each). Germline V gene lookup returns CDR1 MNHEY and CDR2 SMNVEV (reference sequence). There are 17 residues in the CDR3. V lost 2 bases and J lost 5, with 22 bases in between.

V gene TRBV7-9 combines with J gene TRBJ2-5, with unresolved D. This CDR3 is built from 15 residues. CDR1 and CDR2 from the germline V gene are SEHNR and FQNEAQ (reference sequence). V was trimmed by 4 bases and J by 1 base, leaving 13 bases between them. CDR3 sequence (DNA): TGTGCCAGCAGCTCCAGGTTTGGTTCCCAAGAGACCCAGTACTTC. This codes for CASSSRFGSQETQYF.

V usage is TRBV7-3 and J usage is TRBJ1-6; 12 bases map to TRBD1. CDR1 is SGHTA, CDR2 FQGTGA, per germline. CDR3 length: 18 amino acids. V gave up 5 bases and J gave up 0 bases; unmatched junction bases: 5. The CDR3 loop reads CASSHRDRGHSYNSPLHF. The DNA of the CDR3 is TGTGCCAGCAGCCACCGGGACAGGGGGCACTCCTATAATTCACCCCTCCACTTT.